This entry is about one T cell receptor beta chain. What it recognizes is unknown. These data originate in a study of cytomegalovirus exposure and HLA in healthy donors. Study summary: Among the approximately 420 donors who were genotyped, approximately 76% fell in the genetic ancestry cluster that is associated with self-reported Caucasian donors.

PCR employed 60 Vbeta and 13 Jbeta primers. Assay used: immunoSEQ multiplex PCR; TCRdb lists only in-frame clones, some missing. Of 140,000 to 150,000 clones listed, 70% are singletons. Germline assignment: CDR1 SGDLS and CDR2 YYNGEE. The V end lost 0 bases, the J end lost 1 base, and 10 bases lay between the germline ends. CDR3 length: 15 residues. Study results and caveats: From TCR beta sequences, most subjects' HLA-A and HLA-B alleles were reportedly predicted accurately. Rates of TCR association differed by HLA locus in a later analysis, with DRB1 highest and HLA-C lowest. A few V segments could not be told apart, such as TRBV6-2 and TRBV6-3, and were left out.

This sequence was found in a woman in her sixties or seventies in good health and CMV-seropositive. The sequenced sample was PBMCs. The chain uses TRBV9 and TRBJ2-5, with a weak D call TRBD2 (6 bases). The CDR3 loop is CASSVDLAVQETQYF. The CDR3 DNA is TGTGCCAGCAGCGTAGACTTAGCGGTCCAAGAGACCCAGTACTTC.